These 10 T cell receptor beta chains came from one sample sequenced in a study of T cell responses to AZD1222 COVID-19 vaccine. Assay: immunoSEQ multiplex PCR; the TCRdb copy retains only in-frame clones and omits some. The repertoire holds more than 130,000 clones, with 75% to 95% as singletons. This specimen was peripheral blood, taken on day 0 of AZD1222 vaccination. The receptors shown here come from an adult in good health.

The V gene is TRBV6-5, the J gene TRBJ2-4; 12 bases are shared with TRBD2. V lost 6 bases and J lost 8; bases outside the gene matches: 8. The CDR3 covers 15 residues. Per germline, CDR1 MNHEY and CDR2 SVGAGI. The CDR3 nucleotides are TGTGCCAGCAGCCATCAGACTAGCGGGAGTGACATTCAGTACTTC. This translates into CASSHQTSGSDIQYF.

The genes are TRBV2 and TRBJ1-3; 11 bases are a match to TRBD1. V was pared by 6 bases and J by 0 bases, with 7 bases of the junction left unmatched. The CDR3 length is 17 residues. Germline assignment: CDR1 SNHLY and CDR2 FYNNEI. The chain's CDR3 is CASSPGQGGFSGNTIYF. The DNA of the CDR3 is TGTGCCAGCAGCCCGGGACAGGGGGGATTCTCTGGAAACACCATATATTTT.

The chain employs TRBV6-5 and TRBJ1-1; D may be TRBD1 (6 bases). CDR1 and CDR2 (germline): MNHEY, SVGAGI. Trimming took off 3 bases at V and 5 bases at J, with 10 bases between the two ends. This CDR3 has 13 amino acids. CDR3 residues: CASSYRGATEAFF. The CDR3, as DNA: TGTGCCAGCAGTTATAGGGGGGCGACTGAAGCTTTCTTT.

The chain joins TRBV7-3 to TRBJ2-1; TRBD1 is a possible D gene (5 bases). With 3 bases removed from V and 1 base from J, the gap between germline ends came to 10 bases. Per germline, CDR1 SGHTA and CDR2 FQGTGA. This CDR3 has 15 residues. This CDR3 is CASSFAQGSYNEQFF. CDR3 in DNA: TGTGCCAGCAGCTTCGCGCAGGGATCCTACAATGAGCAGTTCTTC.

The chain has TRBV14 and TRBJ2-3, with TRBD2 matching over 12 bases. Germline V lookup: CDR1 SGHDN, CDR2 FVKESK. Trimming at V came to 0 bases and at J to 8 bases, leaving 9 bases not matched to a gene. The CDR3 length is 17 residues. The CDR3 DNA follows: TGTGCCAGCAGCCAAGATCTAGCGGGAGGGCCAAGGGGTACGCAGTATTTT. It specifies CASSQDLAGGPRGTQYF.

The CDR3 DNA sequence: TGTGCCAGCAGCTTGGGGGATATCGGATTGGCGACTAATGAAAAACTGTTTTTT. This sequence encodes CASSLGDIGLATNEKLFF. The chain combines TRBV5-8 with TRBJ1-4, with D hard to call. Germline CDR1 is SGHTS and CDR2 is YDEGEE. This CDR3 has 18 amino acids. Trimming took 0 bases from V and 2 from J, leaving 17 bases between them.

The chain couples TRBV30 to TRBJ2-7, with D perhaps matching TRBD1 (5 bases). The V and J ends lost 0 bases and 3 bases respectively, with 12 bases between them. The CDR3 consists of 14 residues. Germline values: CDR1 GTSNPN, CDR2 SVGIG (reference sequence). In DNA form, the CDR3 reads TGTGCCTGGAGTGTAGGGGTTCTCGGCTACGAGCAGTACTTC. As protein: CAWSVGVLGYEQYF.

The V gene is TRBV6-6, the J gene TRBJ2-1; no definite D call. The germline V gene encodes CDR1 MNHNY and CDR2 SVGAGI (reference sequence). The CDR3 extends over 10 amino acids. V shed 5 bases and J shed 10 bases, with 6 bases lying between them. The CDR3: CASSRQEQFF. In DNA, the CDR3 is TGTGCCAGCAGTCGCCAAGAGCAGTTCTTC.

The rearrangement links TRBV7-9 to TRBJ1-2, with D unclear. Germline-derived CDR1 and CDR2 are SEHNR and FQNEAQ (reference sequence). Between the trimmed V and J ends, which lost 2 bases and 8 bases, there was a span of 18 bases. The CDR3 length is 15 residues. Here the CDR3 reads CASSLWAGPTGGYTF. CDR3 coding DNA: TGTGCCAGCAGCTTATGGGCCGGGCCAACGGGGGGCTACACCTTC.

The genes are TRBV18 and TRBJ2-5, with D uncertain. The V and J ends lost 3 bases and 5 bases respectively, with 13 bases between them. Germline V lookup: CDR1 KGHSH, CDR2 LQKENI. The CDR3 is made up of 14 amino acids. The CDR3 DNA follows: TGTGCCAGCTCACCCGTCCACTTGATCGAGACCCAGTACTTC. Protein: CASSPVHLIETQYF.